Following are 19 T cell receptor beta chains from one sample sequenced in a study of response to subunit inactivated influenza vaccine. Each CDR3 protein is one row after TCRdb ran MiXCR on the RT-PCR reads. The table lists under 850,000 distinct CDR3 sequences, less than 20% of them singletons. The sequencing here drew on PBMCs from blood, taken 4 to 6 days after vaccination. These receptors were obtained from a man between 50 and 59 years old who received an inactivated influenza vaccine.

This clonotype was found a few times. The chain is built from TRBV28 and TRBJ1-4, with D uncertain. The CDR3 runs to 13 residues. Germline V CDR1 and CDR2: MDHEN, SYDVKM. V shed 4 bases and J shed 7 bases, with 10 bases lying between them. The CDR3 DNA reads TGTGCCAGCAGTTCCCGGGGAACTGAAAAACTGTTTTTT. This encodes CASSSRGTEKLFF.

The chain is built from TRBV4-3 and TRBJ2-6, with 7 bases lining up with TRBD1. This CDR3 contains 18 residues. J gave up 2 bases and V 1 base, and 8 bases lay outside the gene matches. CDR1 is LGHNA, CDR2 YSLEER, per germline. The CDR3: CASSQGRNTGAGANVLTF. In DNA, the CDR3 is TGCGCCAGCAGCCAAGGTCGTAATACAGGGGCTGGGGCCAACGTCCTGACTTTC.

There are a few counts of this clonotype. J is TRBJ2-1 and V is TRBV4-1, with 8 bases that match TRBD2. Germline CDR1 and CDR2: MGHRA and YSYEKL. CDR3 length: 17 residues. The V segment lost 1 base and the J segment 4 bases; nucleotides outside the gene matches: 9. CDR3 DNA: TGCGCCAGCAGCCAAGTCGTAGCGGGGCTAACGTACAATGAGCAGTTCTTC. This sequence encodes CASSQVVAGLTYNEQFF.

V usage is TRBV4-1 and J usage is TRBJ2-7, with TRBD2 identical over 7 bases. The CDR3 is made up of 15 amino acids. The V gene end was trimmed by 0 bases and the J gene end by 1 base; junction bases not matched to a gene: 3. Germline CDR1 MGHRA, CDR2 YSYEKL. CDR3 in amino acids: CASSQDGEGSYEQYF. In DNA, the CDR3 is TGCGCCAGCAGCCAAGATGGGGAGGGGTCCTACGAGCAGTACTTC.

A note on this clonotype: At one end the junction does not follow the germline gene, possibly because of a read error. This sequence joins TRBV7-9 and TRBJ2-7, with TRBD1 matching 9 bases. CDR1 and CDR2 (germline): SEHNR, FQNEAQ (reference sequence). The CDR3 covers 16 residues. The CDR3 sequence is CASSSLPGQGPYEQYF. CDR3 nucleotides: TGTGCCAGCAGCTCTTTACCGGGACAGGGTCCCTATGAGCAGTACTTC.

Only a few counts were recorded for this clonotype. The chain employs TRBV13 and TRBJ1-6; no clear D gene. The CDR3 spans 12 residues. In germline, CDR1 is PRHDT, CDR2 FYEKMQ (reference sequence). Trimming stripped 6 bases from V and 7 bases from J, with 7 bases between. The CDR3 protein is CASRLHNSPLHF. CDR3 DNA sequence: TGTGCCAGCAGATTACACAATTCACCCCTCCACTTT.

The rearrangement joins TRBV20-1 to TRBJ1-4; D might be TRBD1 (6 bases). The CDR3 covers 14 residues. In germline, CDR1 is DFQATT, CDR2 SNEGSKA (reference sequence). V lost 5 bases, J lost 8 bases, and 18 bases lay in between. CDR3 protein: CSAPEGGVGEKLFF. DNA of the CDR3: TGCAGTGCTCCCGAAGGGGGGGTTGGAGAAAAACTGTTTTTT.

This chain uses TRBV6-5 with TRBJ2-7; D remains ambiguous. V shed 0 bases and J shed 6 bases, with 15 bases lying between them. CDR3 length: 15 amino acids. CDR1 is MNHEY and CDR2 is SVGAGI in the germline V gene. For the CDR3, the DNA is TGTGCCAGCAGTTACTCGAACAGTATCATGAGCGAGCAGTACTTC. Residues: CASSYSNSIMSEQYF.

This clonotype was found once. The V call is TRBV27, the J call TRBJ1-1; 9 bases match TRBD1. The CDR3 is 15 amino acids. The J segment lost 1 base and the V segment lost 7 bases, leaving 7 bases of the junction unmatched. Per the germline V gene, CDR1 is MNHEY and CDR2 is SMNVEV (reference sequence). The CDR3 region has the DNA TGTGCCAGCACCCTGACAGGGGGTTGGAACACTGAAGCTTTCTTT. Its translation: CASTLTGGWNTEAFF.

This clonotype was detected many times. This sequence joins TRBV20-1 and TRBJ1-1; D unresolved. The CDR3 length is 12 residues. Trimming removed 3 bases at V and 0 bases at J, with 5 bases between. Germline CDR1 is DFQATT and CDR2 is SNEGSKA (reference sequence). The CDR3 loop is CSARTVNTEAFF. The CDR3 DNA sequence: TGCAGTGCTAGGACGGTGAACACTGAAGCTTTCTTT.

This clonotype was detected only a few times. The rearrangement uses TRBV2 and TRBJ2-5, with 9 nucleotides matching TRBD1. From germline, CDR1 is SNHLY and CDR2 FYNNEI. With V trimmed by 8 bases and J by 1 base, 5 bases remained unmatched. The CDR3 is made up of 14 amino acids. CDR3 DNA: TGTGCCAGCCTCAGGACAGGGGTCCAAGAGACCCAGTACTTC. Translated, it gives CASLRTGVQETQYF.

This chain connects TRBV9 to TRBJ2-1; maybe TRBD2 (6 bases). The CDR3 has 16 residues. Germline CDR1 reads SGDLS; CDR2 reads YYNGEE. The germline V and J ends were trimmed by 2 bases and 0 bases, with 12 bases remaining between them. CDR3 protein: CASSVGTPSSYNEQFF. The CDR3 DNA reads TGTGCCAGCAGCGTCGGGACTCCCAGCTCCTACAATGAGCAGTTCTTC.

This clonotype has a count of ten or more. CDR3 DNA: TGTGCCAGCAGTGTCGGGCGGGAGGGCCAAGAGACCCAGTACTTC. This gives the protein CASSVGREGQETQYF. The rearrangement uses TRBV2 and TRBJ2-5; 9 bases are shared with TRBD2. Per germline, CDR1 SNHLY and CDR2 FYNNEI. Germline trimming cut 4 bases from V and 1 base from J; bases unmatched to any gene: 4. The CDR3 runs 15 residues.

This clonotype was counted at least ten times. CDR3 coding DNA: TGCAGTGCTAGAGTTGGACTTGGCTACGAGCAGTACTTC. It codes for CSARVGLGYEQYF. The rearrangement joins TRBV20-1 to TRBJ2-7; tentative D call: TRBD2 (5 bases). The CDR3 covers 13 residues. Trimming took 1 base from V and 3 from J, leaving 10 bases between them. Germline loops: CDR1 DFQATT, CDR2 SNEGSKA (reference sequence).

The chain recombines TRBV7-2 with TRBJ2-3; 9 bases match TRBD1. CDR3 length: 14 amino acids. In germline, CDR1 is SGHTA, CDR2 FQGNSA. With 5 bases clipped from V and 6 bases from J, the junction kept 6 bases outside the gene matches. The DNA for the CDR3 is TGTGCCAGCAGCGTAGACAGGGGGTTTGATACGCAGTATTTT. This translates into CASSVDRGFDTQYF.

This chain links TRBV4-2 with TRBJ2-1; D is ambiguous. The CDR3 is made up of 17 amino acids. Germline V CDR1 and CDR2: LGHNA, YNFKEQ. The V end was cut by 3 bases, the J end by 0 bases, with 15 bases between. The CDR3 here is CASSQARGRSSYNEQFF. For the CDR3, the DNA is TGTGCCAGCAGCCAGGCCCGCGGCAGAAGCTCCTACAATGAGCAGTTCTTC.

This clonotype was detected a few times. The rearrangement joins TRBV18 to TRBJ1-4; D not resolved. The CDR3 sequence is 15 residues long. The V end was cut by 1 base, the J end by 5 bases, with 11 bases between. CDR1 KGHSH and CDR2 LQKENI come from the germline V gene. CDR3 amino acids: CASSPQAHQNEKLFF. CDR3 sequence (DNA): TGTGCCAGCTCACCACAAGCCCACCAGAATGAAAAACTGTTTTTT.

The chain joins TRBV15 to TRBJ1-1; D call uncertain. CDR1 is LNHNV, CDR2 YYDKDF, per germline (reference sequence). V was cut by 0 bases and J by 1 base, with 12 bases left in between. This CDR3 has 16 residues. For the CDR3, the DNA is TGTGCCACCAGCAGAGATTTTGCTGGGAGGAACACTGAAGCTTTCTTT. Residues: CATSRDFAGRNTEAFF. Based on the CDR3 plus reference TRBV15 and TRBJ1-1, the full variable domain is DAMVIQNPRYQVTQFGKPVTLSCSQTLNHNVMYWYQQKSSQAPKLLFHYYDKDFNNEADTPDNFQSRRPNTSFCFLDIRSPGLGDTAMYLCATSRDFAGRNTEAFFGQGTRLTVV.

This clonotype was recorded many times. V and J are TRBV4-1 and TRBJ2-3; the D gene is possibly TRBD2 (6 bases). CDR1 is MGHRA and CDR2 is YSYEKL in the germline V gene. This CDR3 is built from 17 residues. V was trimmed by 5 bases and J by 2 bases, leaving 20 bases between them. The CDR3 spells CASSTRSRGDLTDTQYF. The CDR3 DNA sequence: TGCGCCAGCAGCACCCGAAGCCGCGGGGACCTCACAGATACGCAGTATTTT.